This T cell receptor beta chain was identified during a study of PD-1 blockade in classical Hodgkin lymphoma. Findings and limits, study-wide: Newly diagnosed patients and complete responders had comparable diversity at baseline. Unlike CD8+ TCR diversity, which did not rise significantly by C4D1, CD4+ TCR diversity did.

All the patients suffered relapse after autologous stem cell transplantation, and brentuximab vedotin exposure differed. Using magnetic negative selection, the CD4+ T cells were separated out of thawed PBMCs. This clone was counted once. Its antigen is unidentified. Assay: immunoSEQ multiplex PCR; the TCRdb copy retains only in-frame clones and omits some. The repertoire holds about 8,500 clones, about four fifths seen once, with 12% in the top ten. Germline V gives CDR1 LNHDA, CDR2 SQIVND (reference sequence). The CDR3 is 14 residues long. The trim removed 6 bases at V and 4 bases at J, leaving 3 bases unmatched.

The TCR originated in a human donor with classical Hodgkin lymphoma. The sequencing used CD4+ T cells from blood, collected at baseline. V and J are TRBV19 and TRBJ2-2; 9 bases line up with TRBD1. The CDR3 sequence: CASRTGGSTGELFF. The CDR3 DNA reads TGTGCCAGTAGGACAGGGGGTAGCACCGGGGAGCTGTTTTTT.